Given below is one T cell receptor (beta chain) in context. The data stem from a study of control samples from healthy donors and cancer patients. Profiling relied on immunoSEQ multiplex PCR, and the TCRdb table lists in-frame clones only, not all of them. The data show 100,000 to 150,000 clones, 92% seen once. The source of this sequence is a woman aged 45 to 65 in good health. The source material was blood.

CDR3 DNA: TGTGCCAGCAGCCGGGGTGCGGGACCCTACAATGAGCAGTTCTTC. Translation gives CASSRGAGPYNEQFF. The V call is TRBV28, the J call TRBJ2-1, with D possibly matching TRBD2 (6 bases). The CDR3 length is 15 residues. The ends were cut back, 6 bases at V and 2 bases at J, with 14 bases in the middle. Germline CDR1 and CDR2: MDHEN and SYDVKM.